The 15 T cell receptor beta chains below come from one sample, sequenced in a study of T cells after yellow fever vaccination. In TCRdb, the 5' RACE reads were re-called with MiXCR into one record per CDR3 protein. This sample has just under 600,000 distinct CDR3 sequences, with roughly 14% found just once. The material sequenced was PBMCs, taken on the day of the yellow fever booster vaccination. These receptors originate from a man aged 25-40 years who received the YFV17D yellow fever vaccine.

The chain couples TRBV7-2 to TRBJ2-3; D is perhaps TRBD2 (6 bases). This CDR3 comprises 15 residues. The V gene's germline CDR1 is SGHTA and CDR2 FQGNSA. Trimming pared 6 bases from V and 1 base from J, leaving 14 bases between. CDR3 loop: CASRPPGLRTDTQYF. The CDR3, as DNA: TGTGCCAGCAGGCCTCCGGGACTTCGCACAGATACGCAGTATTTT. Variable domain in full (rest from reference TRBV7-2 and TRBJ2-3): GAGVSQSPSNKVTEKGKDVELRCDPISGHTALYWYRQSLGQGLEFLIYFQGNSAPDKSGLPSDRFSAERTGGSVSTLTIQRTQQEDSAVYLCASRPPGLRTDTQYFGPGTRLTVL.

Here the CDR3 DNA reads TGTGCCAGCAGCCTCCAGGGGCACGCCTACGAGCAGTACTTC. Translation gives CASSLQGHAYEQYF. The chain combines TRBV12-3 or TRBV12-4 with TRBJ2-7, with D perhaps TRBD1 (6 bases). Trimming removed 6 bases at V and 2 bases at J, with 14 bases between. CDR3 length equals 14 residues.

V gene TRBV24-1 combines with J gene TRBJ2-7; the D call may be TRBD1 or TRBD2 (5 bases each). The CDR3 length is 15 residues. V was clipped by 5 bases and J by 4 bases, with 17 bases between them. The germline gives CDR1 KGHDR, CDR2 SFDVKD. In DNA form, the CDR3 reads TGTGCCACCAGTGCCCGGGACGATACCGGGTACGAGCAGTACTTC. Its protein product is CATSARDDTGYEQYF.

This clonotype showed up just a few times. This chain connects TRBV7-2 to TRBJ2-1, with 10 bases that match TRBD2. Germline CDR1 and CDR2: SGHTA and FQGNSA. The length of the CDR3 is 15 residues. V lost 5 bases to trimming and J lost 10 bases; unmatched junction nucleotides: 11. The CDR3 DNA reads TGTGCCAGCAGCCAAAGGACTAGCGGATCAGGGGAGCAGTTCTTC. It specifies CASSQRTSGSGEQFF.

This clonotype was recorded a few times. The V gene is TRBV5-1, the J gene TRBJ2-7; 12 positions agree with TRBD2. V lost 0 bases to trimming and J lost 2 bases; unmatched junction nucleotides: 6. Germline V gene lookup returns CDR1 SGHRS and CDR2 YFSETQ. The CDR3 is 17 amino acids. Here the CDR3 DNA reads TGCGCCAGCAGCTTGGGGGCGACTAGCGGGAGTACCTACGAGCAGTACTTC. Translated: CASSLGATSGSTYEQYF.

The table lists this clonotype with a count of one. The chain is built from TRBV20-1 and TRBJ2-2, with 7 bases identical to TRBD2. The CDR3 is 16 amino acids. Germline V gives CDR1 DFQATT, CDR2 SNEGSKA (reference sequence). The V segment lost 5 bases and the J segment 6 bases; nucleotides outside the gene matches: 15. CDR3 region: CSAAPPAGTKAGELFF. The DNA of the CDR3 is TGCAGTGCTGCCCCCCCAGCCGGGACTAAGGCCGGGGAGCTGTTTTTT.

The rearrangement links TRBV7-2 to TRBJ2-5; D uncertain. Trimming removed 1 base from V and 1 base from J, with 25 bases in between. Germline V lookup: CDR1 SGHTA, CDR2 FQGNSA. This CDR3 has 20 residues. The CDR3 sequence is CASSLGRGPRYPVIQETQYF. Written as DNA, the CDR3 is TGTGCCAGCAGCTTAGGGCGTGGTCCCCGTTATCCGGTTATCCAAGAGACCCAGTACTTC.

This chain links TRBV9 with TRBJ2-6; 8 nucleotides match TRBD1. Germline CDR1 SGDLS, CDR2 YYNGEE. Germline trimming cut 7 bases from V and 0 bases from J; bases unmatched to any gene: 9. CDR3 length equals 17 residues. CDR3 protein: CASAVGQASSGANVLTF. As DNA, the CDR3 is TGTGCCAGCGCGGTGGGACAGGCATCCTCTGGGGCCAACGTCCTGACTTTC.

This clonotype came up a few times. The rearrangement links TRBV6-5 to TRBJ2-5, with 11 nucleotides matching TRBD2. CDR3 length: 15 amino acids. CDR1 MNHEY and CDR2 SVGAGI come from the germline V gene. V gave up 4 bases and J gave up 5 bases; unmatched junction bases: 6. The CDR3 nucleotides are TGTGCCAGCAGTTTAGCGGGAGGGTTTTTGGAGACCCAGTACTTC. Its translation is CASSLAGGFLETQYF.

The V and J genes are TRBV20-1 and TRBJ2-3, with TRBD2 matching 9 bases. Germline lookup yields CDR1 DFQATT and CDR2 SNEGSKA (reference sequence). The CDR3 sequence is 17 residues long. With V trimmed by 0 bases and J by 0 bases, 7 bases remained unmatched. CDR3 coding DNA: TGCAGTGCTAGAGATCCTGGCGGGAGGGCTAGCACAGATACGCAGTATTTT. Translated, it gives CSARDPGGRASTDTQYF.

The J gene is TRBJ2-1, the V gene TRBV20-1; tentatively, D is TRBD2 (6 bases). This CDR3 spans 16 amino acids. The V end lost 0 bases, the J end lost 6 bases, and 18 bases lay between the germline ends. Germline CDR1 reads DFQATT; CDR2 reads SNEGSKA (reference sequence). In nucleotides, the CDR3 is TGCAGTGCTAGAGATCTTGAAGGGACTCGATTCAATGAGCAGTTCTTC. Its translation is CSARDLEGTRFNEQFF.

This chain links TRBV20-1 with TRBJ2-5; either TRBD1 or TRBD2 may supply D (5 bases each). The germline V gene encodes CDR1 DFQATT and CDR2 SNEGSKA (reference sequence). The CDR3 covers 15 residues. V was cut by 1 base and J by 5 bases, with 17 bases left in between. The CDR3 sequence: CSARGGAGSIETQYF. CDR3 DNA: TGCAGTGCTAGAGGTGGGGCAGGGAGTATCGAGACCCAGTACTTC.

The CDR3 spells CASSYGLAGVIGELFF. The CDR3 DNA reads TGCGCCAGCAGCTATGGACTAGCGGGAGTTATCGGGGAGCTGTTTTTT. The V gene is TRBV5-1, the J gene TRBJ2-2, with TRBD2 matching 13 bases. This CDR3 has 16 residues. The junction had 6 bases not matched to a gene; V was cut back by 3 bases and J by 7 bases. CDR1 and CDR2 from the germline V gene are SGHRS and YFSETQ.

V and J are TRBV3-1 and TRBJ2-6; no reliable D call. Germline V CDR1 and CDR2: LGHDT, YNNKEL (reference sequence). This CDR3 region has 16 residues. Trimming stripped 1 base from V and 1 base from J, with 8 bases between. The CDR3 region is CASSQVLISGANVLTF. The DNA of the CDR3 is TGTGCCAGCAGCCAAGTTCTCATTTCTGGGGCCAACGTCCTGACTTTC.

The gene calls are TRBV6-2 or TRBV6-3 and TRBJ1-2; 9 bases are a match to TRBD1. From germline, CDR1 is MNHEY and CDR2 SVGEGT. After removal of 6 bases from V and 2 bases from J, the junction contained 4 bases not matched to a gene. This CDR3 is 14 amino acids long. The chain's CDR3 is CASRPTGGNYGYTF. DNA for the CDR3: TGTGCCAGCAGACCGACAGGGGGGAACTATGGCTACACCTTC.